The clone carrying this TCR beta chain was detected ten times or more. Its antigen is unidentified. The sample comes from a study of cytotoxic CD8 clonotypes in ibrutinib-treated CLL. The planned depth of sequencing spanned 1 in 200,000 to 1 in 1 million T cells. Only in-frame clones appear in the TCRdb table, and some are missing; sequencing was by immunoSEQ multiplex PCR. The table includes about 140,000 clones, approximately 80% detected once. J was trimmed by 2 bases and V by 8 bases; bases with no gene match: 3. Germline assignment: CDR1 SNHLY and CDR2 FYNNEI. The CDR3 is 14 amino acids. Study-level points and caveats: The study found public clonotypes uncommon, contracting or stable on treatment. Sampling times, which were not matched between the groups, differed between sustained-remission patients and progressing patients. The clonality went up when patients responded to ibrutinib and dropped back toward baseline at progression.

The genes are TRBV2 and TRBJ1-6; 7 bases fit TRBD1. The sequence was obtained from a human donor with chronic lymphocytic leukemia. This specimen consisted of PBMCs, obtained after 12 months of ibrutinib treatment. The CDR3, as DNA: TGTGCCAGCCGACAGGGTGCCTATAATTCACCCCTCCACTTT. This codes for CASRQGAYNSPLHF.